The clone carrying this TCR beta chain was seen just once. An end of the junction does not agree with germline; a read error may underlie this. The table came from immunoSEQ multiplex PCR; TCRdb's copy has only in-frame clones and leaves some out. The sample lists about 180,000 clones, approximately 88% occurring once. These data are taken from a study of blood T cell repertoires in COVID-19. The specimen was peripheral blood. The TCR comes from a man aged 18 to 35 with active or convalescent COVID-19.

The CDR3 is CASSLAGGTDTQYF. The DNA of the CDR3 is TGTGCCAGCAGCCTAGCAGGGGGCACAGATACGCAGTATTTT. The chain employs TRBV7-6 and TRBJ2-3, with TRBD1 as a possible D gene (6 bases). The germline CDR1 and CDR2 sequences are SGHVS and FNYEAQ. The length of the CDR3 is 14 residues.